This is a list of T cell receptor beta chains from one sample in a study of cytomegalovirus exposure and HLA in healthy donors. The table came from immunoSEQ multiplex PCR; TCRdb's copy has only in-frame clones and leaves some out. The data show about 140,000 clones, and the top ten clones hold 0.75% to 1%. Sequencing used PBMCs. The receptor set was obtained from a male donor in good health and CMV-seronegative. Each CDR3 is given with its conserved first and last residue. D genes are given only for firm matches.

j_gene,v_gene,d_gene,CDR3aa,CDR3nt
TRBJ2-3,TRBV5-1,TRBD2,CASSLAAGGTDTQYF,TGCGCCAGCAGCTTGGCCGCGGGGGGCACAGATACGCAGTATTTT
TRBJ1-1,TRBV18,NA,CASSPGTQNTEAFF,TGTGCCAGCTCACCCGGGACACAGAACACTGAAGCTTTCTTT
TRBJ2-7,TRBV18,TRBD2,CAGSLGAGGTLYEQYF,TGTGCCGGCTCACTCGGGGCGGGAGGGACTTTATACGAGCAGTACTTC
TRBJ1-1,TRBV30,NA,CAYTPPGNGREAFF,TGTGCCTACACACCCCCAGGGAATGGCCGTGAAGCTTTCTTT
TRBJ2-1,TRBV7-3,NA,CASSLEAGPQFF,TGTGCCAGCAGCTTAGAGGCAGGGCCGCAGTTCTTC
TRBJ1-2,TRBV18,NA,CASSRGATGYTF,TGTGCCAGCTCACGAGGCGCGACGGGCTACACCTTC
TRBJ2-7,TRBV4-3,TRBD1,CASSARQGPYEQYF,TGCGCCAGCAGCGCAAGACAGGGTCCCTACGAGCAGTACTTC
TRBJ2-1,TRBV4-3,TRBD1,CASSQEGTAYNEQFF,TGCGCCAGCAGCCAAGAAGGGACAGCCTACAATGAGCAGTTCTTC
TRBJ2-7,TRBV19,TRBD1,CASSRQGSSYEQYF,TGTGCCAGTAGTCGACAGGGTAGCTCCTACGAGCAGTACTTC
TRBJ1-3,TRBV18,TRBD1,CASSPKPGQTPGNTIYF,TGTGCCAGCTCTCCAAAGCCGGGACAGACGCCTGGAAACACCATATATTTT
TRBJ1-4,TRBV9,TRBD1,CASSVGPTGNEKLFF,TGTGCCAGCAGCGTAGGCCCGACAGGGAATGAAAAACTGTTTTTT
TRBJ2-1,TRBV6-5,TRBD2,CASSPAGDNEQFF,TGTGCCAGCAGCCCCGCGGGGGACAATGAGCAGTTCTTC
TRBJ2-1,TRBV7-9,TRBD2,CASSPRGGSSYNEQFF,TGTGCCAGCAGCCCTCGGGGGGGGAGCTCCTACAATGAGCAGTTCTTC
TRBJ1-3,TRBV6-1,NA,CASEGGTGNTIYF,TGTGCCAGCGAGGGGGGGACCGGCAACACCATATATTTT
TRBJ1-1,TRBV6-1,TRBD1,CASSELGGRQGFSTEAFF,TGTGCCAGCAGTGAACTTGGGGGGAGACAGGGGTTCTCCACTGAAGCTTTCTTT
TRBJ2-3,TRBV7-2,TRBD1,CASSFIQGDTQYF,TGTGCCAGCAGCTTTATACAGGGGGATACGCAGTATTTT
TRBJ1-4,TRBV6-5,TRBD1,CASSYSTGNEKLFF,TGTGCCAGCAGTTACTCGACAGGGAATGAAAAACTGTTTTTT
TRBJ1-1,TRBV30,NA,CAWSEAGLTEAFF,TGTGCCTGGAGTGAAGCAGGGTTGACTGAAGCTTTCTTT
TRBJ1-5,TRBV29-1,NA,CSVGGVGNQPQHF,TGCAGCGTTGGGGGGGTGGGCAATCAGCCCCAGCATTTT
TRBJ1-1,TRBV5-1,TRBD1,CASSLGQGITEAFF,TGCGCCAGCAGCTTAGGACAGGGTATTACTGAAGCTTTCTTT
TRBJ2-2,TRBV6-5,NA,CASSYSRGGELFF,TGTGCCAGCAGTTACTCGAGAGGGGGGGAGCTGTTTTTT
TRBJ2-5,TRBV7-9,NA,CASRPGWETQYF,TGTGCCAGCAGGCCGGGGTGGGAGACCCAGTACTTC
TRBJ2-1,TRBV9,TRBD1,CASTQRGQGFYNEQFF,TGTGCCAGCACCCAGAGGGGACAGGGTTTCTACAATGAGCAGTTCTTC
TRBJ1-1,TRBV19,NA,CASRQGYTEAFF,TGTGCCAGTAGACAGGGATACACTGAAGCTTTCTTT
TRBJ1-1,TRBV13,NA,CASSLGRPSGGEAFF,TGTGCCAGCAGCTTGGGTAGGCCTTCGGGAGGTGAAGCTTTCTTT
TRBJ2-7,TRBV7-9,NA,CASSLRNDEQYF,TGTGCCAGCAGCCTAAGAAATGACGAGCAGTACTTC
TRBJ1-1,TRBV7-2,TRBD1,CASSLEGAYFEAFF,TGTGCCAGCAGCTTAGAGGGGGCCTACTTTGAAGCTTTCTTT
TRBJ1-2,TRBV19,TRBD1,CATSGTARPYGYTF,TGTGCCACCTCAGGGACAGCAAGACCCTATGGCTACACCTTC
TRBJ2-1,TRBV5-1,NA,CASSLLGGEIQPYNEQFF,TGCGCCAGCAGCTTGTTAGGGGGGGAAATCCAGCCCTACAATGAGCAGTTCTTC
TRBJ2-7,TRBV30,NA,CAWSYGDYEQYF,TGTGCCTGGAGTTACGGGGACTACGAGCAGTACTTC
TRBJ1-6,TRBV19,TRBD1,CASSTLTGSGGSPLHF,TGTGCCAGTAGTACTCTGACAGGGAGTGGGGGTTCACCCCTCCACTTT
TRBJ2-7,TRBV18,TRBD2,CASSGLAGDYEQYF,TGTGCCAGCTCAGGGCTAGCGGGGGACTACGAGCAGTACTTC
TRBJ2-7,TRBV2,NA,CASRLGPRQYF,TGTGCCAGCAGATTGGGGCCTAGGCAGTACTTC
TRBJ2-3,TRBV9,TRBD1,CASSGRQGASTDTQYF,TGTGCCAGCAGCGGACGACAGGGAGCTAGCACAGATACGCAGTATTTT
TRBJ1-3,TRBV18,NA,CASSLSTPSSGNTIYF,TGTGCCAGCTCACTGTCGACTCCGAGCTCTGGAAACACCATATATTTT
TRBJ2-2,TRBV4-2,TRBD1,CASSQDPGGNTGELFF,TGTGCCAGCAGCCAAGACCCAGGGGGCAACACCGGGGAGCTGTTTTTT
TRBJ2-3,TRBV7-3,NA,CASSLRQQADTQYF,TGTGCCAGCAGCCTAAGACAGCAAGCAGATACGCAGTATTTT
TRBJ2-5,TRBV29-1,TRBD2,CSVRTSYRAQQYF,TGCAGCGTGCGGACTAGCTACAGAGCCCAGCAGTACTTC
TRBJ1-1,TRBV28,TRBD1,CASSLSGTAIGNTEAFF,TGTGCCAGCAGTTTATCAGGGACAGCCATCGGTAACACTGAAGCTTTCTTT
TRBJ2-1,TRBV11-3,NA,CASSFRGPHNEQFF,TGTGCCAGCAGCTTCCGAGGGCCGCACAATGAGCAGTTCTTC
TRBJ2-5,TRBV5-1,TRBD2,CASSLSSGGETQYF,TGCGCCAGCAGCTTGTCTAGCGGGGGGGAGACCCAGTACTTC
TRBJ1-2,TRBV30,NA,CAWSVPGQGYGYTF,TGTGCCTGGAGTGTACCTGGGCAGGGCTATGGCTACACCTTC
TRBJ1-6,TRBV7-9,NA,CAGGEEFSPLHF,TGTGCCGGCGGGGAGGAGTTTTCACCCCTCCACTTT
TRBJ2-3,TRBV5-1,NA,CASRPIGTTFIPDTQYF,TGCGCCAGCAGGCCAATCGGGACAACTTTTATTCCAGATACGCAGTATTTT
TRBJ1-5,TRBV30,NA,CAWSSGVSNQPQHF,TGTGCCTGGAGTTCCGGAGTTAGCAATCAGCCCCAGCATTTT
TRBJ1-1,TRBV9,NA,CASSVAGGFTEAFF,TGTGCCAGCAGCGTAGCGGGGGGATTCACTGAAGCTTTCTTT
TRBJ1-1,TRBV2,TRBD1,CASSSYRGYTEAFF,TGTGCCAGCAGTTCTTACAGGGGCTACACTGAAGCTTTCTTT
TRBJ1-1,TRBV18,TRBD1,CASSLSGQMGTEAFF,TGTGCCAGCTCACTCTCGGGACAGATGGGCACTGAAGCTTTCTTT
TRBJ2-1,TRBV19,NA,CASSSFNNEQFF,TGTGCCAGTAGCTCGTTTAACAATGAGCAGTTCTTC
TRBJ2-2,TRBV6-5,NA,CASRQAQGGTGELFF,TGTGCCAGCAGACAGGCCCAGGGTGGGACCGGGGAGCTGTTTTTT
TRBJ1-1,TRBV29-1,TRBD1,CSVEKGANTEAFF,TGCAGCGTTGAAAAGGGGGCTAACACTGAAGCTTTCTTT
TRBJ2-3,TRBV5-1,TRBD1,CASSSGQVYTDTQYF,TGCGCCAGCAGCTCGGGACAGGTGTACACAGATACGCAGTATTTT
TRBJ1-2,TRBV6-5,NA,CASRLLQGNYGYTF,TGTGCCAGCAGACTACTACAGGGCAACTATGGCTACACCTTC
TRBJ1-1,TRBV9,TRBD1,CASSLTGSEAFF,TGTGCCAGCAGCCTGACAGGGAGTGAAGCTTTCTTT
TRBJ2-5,TRBV5-1,NA,CASTPWSGGQETQYF,TGCGCCAGCACCCCGTGGAGCGGAGGACAAGAGACCCAGTACTTC
TRBJ1-2,TRBV7-6,NA,CASSLRGNGDYGYTF,TGTGCCAGCAGCCTAAGGGGGAACGGGGACTATGGCTACACCTTC
TRBJ1-4,TRBV30,NA,CAWSVPTTGGEKLFF,TGTGCCTGGAGTGTACCTACAACGGGGGGTGAAAAACTGTTTTTT